The 20 T cell receptor beta chains presented below share a single source sample, sequenced in a study of blood T cell repertoires in COVID-19. Data came from immunoSEQ multiplex PCR; TCRdb stores just in-frame clones and leaves some out. The sample lists around 300,000 clones, 70% to 90% occurring once. Sequenced material: PBMCs or T cells enriched from blood (not recorded which). The receptors were sampled from a woman aged 25 to 39 who had recovered from COVID-19.

The genes are TRBV5-6 and TRBJ1-2; 8 nucleotides match TRBD1. The germline V gene encodes CDR1 SGHDT and CDR2 YYEEEE. The CDR3 runs 14 residues. The V segment lost 1 base and the J segment 4 bases; nucleotides outside the gene matches: 3. The CDR3 bases are TGTGCCAGCAGCTTGACCGGGACAGGCTATGGCTACACCTTC. Translated: CASSLTGTGYGYTF.

The chain links TRBV6-5 to TRBJ2-7, with TRBD1 matching over 7 bases. Germline V gene sequence: CDR1 MNHEY, CDR2 SVGAGI. The V gene end was trimmed by 7 bases and the J gene end by 6 bases; junction bases not matched to a gene: 15. The CDR3 runs 15 residues. Here the CDR3 reads CASTSRVQGRGEQYF. The CDR3 DNA sequence: TGTGCCAGCACCTCACGGGTACAGGGGAGAGGCGAGCAGTACTTC.

This chain joins TRBV19 and TRBJ1-4, with D possibly TRBD1 on 5 matching bases. The germline CDR1 and CDR2 sequences are LNHDA and SQIVND (reference sequence). This CDR3 has 15 amino acids. V lost 5 bases and J 6 bases, leaving 16 bases between the germline ends. The CDR3 is CASSSRGGVDEKLFF. The DNA for the CDR3 is TGTGCCAGTAGTTCGAGAGGAGGGGTCGATGAAAAACTGTTTTTT.

This chain uses TRBV9 with TRBJ1-2, with D uncertain. Looked up from germline, CDR1 is SGDLS and CDR2 is YYNGEE. CDR3 size: 14 residues. The germline V and J ends were trimmed by 1 base and 0 bases, with 7 bases remaining between them. CDR3 bases: TGTGCCAGCAGCGTATCCACAGCTAACTATGGCTACACCTTC. This sequence encodes CASSVSTANYGYTF.

This clone was recorded once. V usage is TRBV5-5 and J usage is TRBJ1-3; TRBD1 is a possible D gene (5 bases). Germline CDR1 and CDR2: SGHKS and YYEKEE (reference sequence). Trimming shortened V by 1 base and J by 8 bases, and 10 bases separated the two germline ends. The CDR3 loop spans 13 amino acids. This CDR3 reads CASSLRGSHTIYF. Written as DNA, the CDR3 is TGTGCCAGCAGCTTGAGGGGATCTCACACCATATATTTT.

The V and J genes are TRBV7-2 and TRBJ1-3; the match to TRBD1 covers 7 bases. V was pared by 5 bases and J by 0 bases, with 10 bases of the junction left unmatched. Looked up from germline, CDR1 is SGHTA and CDR2 is FQGNSA. This CDR3 is built from 17 residues. CDR3 protein: CASSADRAPRSGNTIYF. The CDR3 bases are TGTGCCAGCAGCGCAGACAGGGCTCCTCGCTCTGGAAACACCATATATTTT. Combining the CDR3 with reference TRBV7-2 and TRBJ1-3 gives the whole variable domain GAGVSQSPSNKVTEKGKDVELRCDPISGHTALYWYRQSLGQGLEFLIYFQGNSAPDKSGLPSDRFSAERTGGSVSTLTIQRTQQEDSAVYLCASSADRAPRSGNTIYFGEGSWLTVV.

This clone was detected once. The gene calls are TRBV25-1 and TRBJ1-2; D may be TRBD1 (6 bases). Germline V lookup: CDR1 MGHDK, CDR2 SYGVNS. The CDR3 loop spans 15 amino acids. V shed 4 bases and J shed 6 bases, with 18 bases lying between them. DNA of the CDR3: TGTGCCAGCAGTGCCCGGCGACAGGCCATCAATGGCTACACCTTC. It specifies CASSARRQAINGYTF.

The rearrangement joins TRBV6-6 to TRBJ2-5, with D tentatively TRBD1 (6 bases). The CDR3 has 13 amino acids. V shed 1 base and J shed 3 bases, with 6 bases lying between them. Germline CDR1 is MNHNY and CDR2 is SVGAGI (reference sequence). The CDR3 here is CASSYYREETQYF. The DNA for the CDR3 is TGTGCCAGCAGTTACTACAGGGAAGAGACCCAGTACTTC.

The V gene is TRBV7-7, the J gene TRBJ2-6, with D unclear. This CDR3 is 16 amino acids long. V gave up 4 bases and J gave up 0 bases, with 10 bases separating them. Per the germline V gene, CDR1 is SSHAT and CDR2 is FNYEAQ (reference sequence). In DNA form, the CDR3 reads TGTGCCAGCAGCTCCCGACTGCACTCTGGGGCCAACGTCCTGACTTTC. It specifies CASSSRLHSGANVLTF.

This clone was observed a single time. The chain carries TRBV6-2 or TRBV6-3 and TRBJ2-6, with a possible D match to TRBD1 (5 bases). V was trimmed by 6 bases and J by 2 bases, leaving 14 bases between them. The CDR3 length is 16 residues. Germline V lookup: CDR1 MNHEY, CDR2 SVGEGT. Here the CDR3 DNA reads TGTGCCAGCAGCCCCCGGCCAGGGACTGGGGCCAACGTCCTGACTTTC. Protein product: CASSPRPGTGANVLTF.

The chain recombines TRBV4-3 with TRBJ2-7, with TRBD2 as a possible D gene (5 bases). This CDR3 comprises 15 residues. The V end was cut by 1 base, the J end by 0 bases, with 10 bases between. Germline V lookup: CDR1 LGHNA, CDR2 YSLEER. This chain's CDR3 is CASSQVYGSSYEQYF. The CDR3 DNA follows: TGCGCCAGCAGCCAAGTCTATGGGAGCTCCTACGAGCAGTACTTC.

This chain connects TRBV7-9 to TRBJ1-2, with TRBD1 as a possible D gene (6 bases). Trimming removed 5 bases from V and 10 bases from J, with 11 bases in between. The CDR3 contains 11 residues. Germline CDR1 reads SEHNR; CDR2 reads FQNEAQ (reference sequence). The CDR3 region has the DNA TGTGCCAGCAGCGGACCAGGGGCCTACACCTTC. This codes for CASSGPGAYTF.

The chain employs TRBV11-2 and TRBJ2-5; a possible D gene is TRBD2 (7 bases). Trimming cost V 0 bases and J 5 bases, with 13 bases left between them. The CDR3 consists of 15 residues. Germline CDR1 and CDR2: SGHAT and FQNNGV. The CDR3, as DNA: TGTGCCAGCAGCTTAGATCGCGGGGGCGGGGAGACCCAGTACTTC. Encoded protein: CASSLDRGGGETQYF.

The J gene is TRBJ1-2, the V gene TRBV20-1, with D perhaps TRBD1 (5 bases). Trimming shortened V by 7 bases and J by 3 bases, and 6 bases separated the two germline ends. Germline V CDR1 and CDR2: DFQATT, SNEGSKA (reference sequence). CDR3 length: 10 amino acids. The CDR3 DNA is TGCAGTGTCAGGGACTATGGCTACACCTTC. Translation gives CSVRDYGYTF.

This chain joins TRBV6-1 and TRBJ1-3; 8 bases are shared with TRBD1. This CDR3 is 18 amino acids long. Trimming cost V 1 base and J 4 bases; bases outside gene matches: 12. The germline V gene has CDR1 MNHNS and CDR2 SASEGT. CDR3 DNA: TGTGCCAGCAGTGAAGTCGGGACAGGACATCCGGGGGGAAACACCATATATTTT. It translates to CASSEVGTGHPGGNTIYF.

The chain couples TRBV18 to TRBJ1-6; D perhaps matches TRBD1 (6 bases). CDR1 is KGHSH, CDR2 LQKENI, per germline. V lost 3 bases, J lost 10 bases, and 16 bases lay in between. The CDR3 totals 15 residues. In DNA, the CDR3 is TGTGCCAGCTCACCGCTACAGGGAAACGGGTCACCCCTCCACTTT. It translates to CASSPLQGNGSPLHF.

This chain connects TRBV11-3 to TRBJ1-3; no firm D call. This CDR3 comprises 18 residues. CDR1 and CDR2 (germline): SGHNT, YENEEA. V was trimmed by 1 base and J by 4 bases, leaving 20 bases between them. CDR3 loop: CASSLVLEVRIRGNTIYF. In nucleotides, the CDR3 is TGTGCCAGCAGCTTAGTCCTGGAGGTCCGAATTCGAGGAAACACCATATATTTT.

The genes are TRBV6-5 and TRBJ1-2; 7 bases are shared with TRBD1. Germline V gene sequence: CDR1 MNHEY, CDR2 SVGAGI. The CDR3 has 13 amino acids. Trimming took 4 bases from V and 8 from J; bases not matched to a gene: 7. CDR3 bases: TGTGCCAGCAGTTTGAGGGGGCTGAGGGGCTACACCTTC. Translated, it gives CASSLRGLRGYTF.

V gene TRBV5-1 combines with J gene TRBJ1-1; possibly TRBD1 for D (6 bases). Germline CDR1 SGHRS, CDR2 YFSETQ. CDR3 length equals 15 residues. V was trimmed by 4 bases and J by 5 bases, leaving 18 bases between them. The CDR3 DNA is TGCGCCAGCAGCAACGAACAGGGTGGATGGACTGAAGCTTTCTTT. Amino acid sequence: CASSNEQGGWTEAFF. The whole variable domain, filled in from reference TRBV5-1 and TRBJ1-1, reads KAGVTQTPRYLIKTRGQQVTLSCSPISGHRSVSWYQQTPGQGLQFLFEYFSETQRNKGNFPGRFSGRQFSNSRSEMNVSTLELGDSALYLCASSNEQGGWTEAFFGQGTRLTVV.

With respect to this clone: The same CDR3 is also encoded by other DNA sequences in this sample. The chain uses TRBV6-5 and TRBJ1-1; tentatively, D is TRBD1 (6 bases). The CDR3 consists of 15 residues. CDR1 and CDR2 (germline): MNHEY, SVGAGI. V was trimmed by 0 bases and J by 1 base, leaving 9 bases between them. CDR3 sequence (DNA): TGTGCCAGCAGTTACTCGATAGGGGGGAACACTGAAGCTTTCTTT. This codes for CASSYSIGGNTEAFF.